These T cell receptor beta chains were read from a single sample in a study of CD8+CD57+ T cells in acquired aplastic anemia. TCRdb processed the reads anew with MiXCR; each CDR3 protein has one entry. Among approximately 190,000 distinct CDR3 sequences listed, just under 50% were seen once. The sequencing sample was made of sorted CD4+, CD8+, or CD8+CD57+ T cells (not recorded which) from PBMCs. All receptors derive from a human donor with aplastic anemia. CDR3s include the opening cysteine and the closing phenylalanine or tryptophan. The D gene is left open where the match is weak. Size is omitted from some rows. Given values are once, few, many or a class for expanded clones.

CDR3nt	CDR3aa	d_gene	v_gene	j_gene	abundance
TGCAGTGCTAGAGAGGTCAGTCGTGACGTCCTGACTTTC	CSAREVSRDVLTF	NA	TRBV20-1	TRBJ2-6	many
TGTGCCAGCAGCGACAGGCTAATGAACACTGAAGCTTTCTTT	CASSDRLMNTEAFF	NA	TRBV2	TRBJ1-1	many
TGTGCCAGCAGCTCGCAGGGACCCAACACTGAAGCTTTCTTT	CASSSQGPNTEAFF	NA	TRBV11-1	TRBJ1-1	NA
TGTGCCAGCAGCTCGAGAGGCGGGTCTTCCCAGCAGTTCTTC	CASSSRGGSSQQFF	NA	TRBV7-6	TRBJ2-1	many
TGCAGTGCTAGAGAGGGGACAGGGAGCAATCAGCCCCAGCATTTT	CSAREGTGSNQPQHF	TRBD1	TRBV20-1	TRBJ1-5	NA
TGCAGCGTTTTGGTCGGGGAGCTGTTTTTT	CSVLVGELFF	NA	TRBV29-1	TRBJ2-2	few
TGTGCCAGCAGCTTAGCCGGAGCGGGAGGCCACGAGCAGTACTTC	CASSLAGAGGHEQYF	TRBD2	TRBV7-9	TRBJ2-7	many
TGTGCCAGCAGTCCCCGGACAGGGGGCGGACAGGCTCTCTTT	CASSPRTGGGQALF	TRBD1	TRBV6-1	TRBJ1-1	once
TGTGCCAGCAGCCAGGGACAGGGGCCCTCTAGCAATCAGCCCCAGCATTTT	CASSQGQGPSSNQPQHF	TRBD1	TRBV7-3	TRBJ1-5	NA
TGTGCCTGGAGCTCGGGAATCGCCCTAGAAGGCTTCACCTTC	CAWSSGIALEGFTF	NA	TRBV30	TRBJ1-2	once